The sequence of this TCR beta chain was determined in a study of response to subunit inactivated influenza vaccine. TCRdb re-called the RT-PCR reads through MiXCR, storing one row per CDR3 protein. The data hold 450,000 to 550,000 distinct CDR3 sequences, with 25% observed a single time. The origin of this receptor is a man between 45 and 60 years old who received an inactivated influenza vaccine. The sample in question was CD4+ T cells sorted from PBMCs, obtained 5 days after vaccination.

The CDR3 here is CATSRRDTRDPNEQYF. The CDR3 DNA is TGTGCCACCAGCAGACGGGACACCCGGGATCCCAACGAGCAGTACTTC. The V gene is TRBV15, the J gene TRBJ2-7, with a tentative D call TRBD1 (6 bases). Trimming removed 2 bases from V and 5 bases from J, with 19 bases in between. This CDR3 spans 16 amino acids. The germline V gene encodes CDR1 LNHNV and CDR2 YYDKDF (reference sequence).